These T cell receptor beta chains were read from a single sample in a study of CD8+CD57+ T cells in acquired aplastic anemia. TCRdb re-analysed the reads in MiXCR, keeping a single row per CDR3 protein. The sample shows about 160,000 distinct CDR3 sequences, about 50% of them seen only once. Source material: sorted CD4+, CD8+, or CD8+CD57+ T cells (not recorded which) from PBMCs. The receptors were sampled from a human donor with aplastic anemia. Both conserved end residues are part of each CDR3. Fields, in order: clone size, D gene, J gene, V gene, CDR3 DNA, CDR3 protein. The D gene is left open where the match is weak. A clone size is listed for some rows: how often the clone was seen (once, few, many), or a class if it is expanded.

clone size: few; D gene: NA; J gene: TRBJ2-7; V gene: TRBV5-1; CDR3 DNA: TGCGCCAGCAAGGGGTCTTCCTACGAGCAGCACTTC; CDR3 protein: CASKGSSYEQHF
clone size: once; D gene: NA; J gene: TRBJ2-7; V gene: TRBV7-6; CDR3 DNA: TGTGCCAGCAGCCTCGGACACGACTCCTACGAGCAGTACTTC; CDR3 protein: CASSLGHDSYEQYF
clone size: NA; D gene: TRBD2; J gene: TRBJ2-3; V gene: TRBV20-1; CDR3 DNA: TGCAGTGCTAGGCAGCGGGAGGGTCAGAATACGCAGTATTTT; CDR3 protein: CSARQREGQNTQYF
clone size: few; D gene: NA; J gene: TRBJ2-5; V gene: TRBV10-3; CDR3 DNA: TGTGCCATCAGTGGTCGACTTGAAGAGACCCAGTACTTC; CDR3 protein: CAISGRLEETQYF
clone size: NA; D gene: NA; J gene: TRBJ2-3; V gene: TRBV15; CDR3 DNA: TGTGCCACCAGCAGAGAAGAAGTGAGCACAGATACGCAGTATTTT; CDR3 protein: CATSREEVSTDTQYF
clone size: many; D gene: TRBD1; J gene: TRBJ1-1; V gene: TRBV6-2/TRBV6-3; CDR3 DNA: TGTGCCAGCAGGTGGACAGGGGAAGCTTTCTTT; CDR3 protein: CASRWTGEAFF
clone size: NA; D gene: NA; J gene: TRBJ1-1; V gene: TRBV2; CDR3 DNA: TGTGCCAGCAGTTCAGACAGTAACACTGAAGCTTTCTTT; CDR3 protein: CASSSDSNTEAFF
clone size: NA; D gene: NA; J gene: TRBJ1-5; V gene: TRBV24-1; CDR3 DNA: TGTGCCACCAGTGATCCGCCTCAGCCCCAGCATTTT; CDR3 protein: CATSDPPQPQHF
clone size: NA; D gene: TRBD2; J gene: TRBJ2-7; V gene: TRBV20-1; CDR3 DNA: TGCAGTGCTAGGGCGGGAGTGCCCTACGAGCAGTACTTC; CDR3 protein: CSARAGVPYEQYF
clone size: NA; D gene: NA; J gene: TRBJ2-1; V gene: TRBV29-1; CDR3 DNA: TGCAGCGTTGCCCACTGGCCGTTCTTC; CDR3 protein: CSVAHWPFF
clone size: NA; D gene: NA; J gene: TRBJ1-5; V gene: TRBV19; CDR3 DNA: TGTGCCACCTCCCCAGGGGAAGTCAGCAATCAGCCCCAGCATTTT; CDR3 protein: CATSPGEVSNQPQHF
clone size: many; D gene: TRBD1; J gene: TRBJ1-2; V gene: TRBV20-1; CDR3 DNA: TGCAGTGCTAGGGGGGACAGCTTCTATGGCTACACCTTC; CDR3 protein: CSARGDSFYGYTF
clone size: NA; D gene: NA; J gene: TRBJ2-7; V gene: TRBV5-6; CDR3 DNA: TGTGCCAGCAACTCTGGGGGGGGCTCGTTAGAGCAGTACTTC; CDR3 protein: CASNSGGGSLEQYF
clone size: many; D gene: NA; J gene: TRBJ1-2; V gene: TRBV11-2; CDR3 DNA: TGTGCCAGCAGCTCCCTGGCTGGGGACTATGGCTACACCTTC; CDR3 protein: CASSSLAGDYGYTF
clone size: many; D gene: NA; J gene: TRBJ2-1; V gene: TRBV7-8; CDR3 DNA: TGTGCCAGCAGCTCCCCGGGACGTCGCTCCTACAATGAGCAGTTCTTC; CDR3 protein: CASSSPGRRSYNEQFF
clone size: many; D gene: NA; J gene: TRBJ1-1; V gene: TRBV5-6; CDR3 DNA: TGTGCCAGCAGCTTACAGGGAACTGAAGCTTTCTTT; CDR3 protein: CASSLQGTEAFF
clone size: NA; D gene: NA; J gene: TRBJ2-1; V gene: TRBV9; CDR3 DNA: TGTGCCAGCAGCGGAAACAATGAGCAGTTCTTC; CDR3 protein: CASSGNNEQFF
clone size: NA; D gene: NA; J gene: TRBJ2-5; V gene: TRBV20-1; CDR3 DNA: TGCAGTGCTAGTAGCCGCTTTCAAGAGACCCAGTACTTC; CDR3 protein: CSASSRFQETQYF
clone size: NA; D gene: NA; J gene: TRBJ1-2; V gene: TRBV10-1; CDR3 DNA: TGCGCCAGCAGTGTGCAAGGACACTATGGCTACACCTTC; CDR3 protein: CASSVQGHYGYTF
clone size: NA; D gene: NA; J gene: TRBJ1-1; V gene: TRBV25-1; CDR3 DNA: TGTGCCAGCAGTGAATTTTACACCTCGAACACTGAAGCTTTCTTT; CDR3 protein: CASSEFYTSNTEAFF
clone size: many; D gene: TRBD2; J gene: TRBJ2-3; V gene: TRBV9; CDR3 DNA: TGTGCCAGCAGCCCCACATATGCTAGCGGTTCCACAGATACGCAGTATTTT; CDR3 protein: CASSPTYASGSTDTQYF
clone size: NA; D gene: NA; J gene: TRBJ2-5; V gene: TRBV10-1; CDR3 DNA: TGCGCCAGCAGTGGCGCCGGGAGAAAGACCCAGTACTTC; CDR3 protein: CASSGAGRKTQYF
clone size: many; D gene: NA; J gene: TRBJ2-5; V gene: TRBV7-3; CDR3 DNA: TGTGCCAGCAGCTTCTCCCTCCCCCTGGGCTTC; CDR3 protein: CASSFSLPLGF
clone size: NA; D gene: NA; J gene: TRBJ2-7; V gene: TRBV7-6; CDR3 DNA: TGTGCCAGCAGCTTAGGGGGGGCGAGGTACGAGCAGTACTTC; CDR3 protein: CASSLGGARYEQYF
clone size: NA; D gene: NA; J gene: TRBJ2-3; V gene: TRBV2; CDR3 DNA: TGTGCCAGCCGCGGTACAACTAGCACAGATACGCAGTATTTT; CDR3 protein: CASRGTTSTDTQYF
clone size: many; D gene: NA; J gene: TRBJ2-4; V gene: TRBV19; CDR3 DNA: TGTGCCAGTAGTTCCCCGGGACTAGCCAAAAACATTCAGTACTTC; CDR3 protein: CASSSPGLAKNIQYF
clone size: many; D gene: TRBD2; J gene: TRBJ2-3; V gene: TRBV5-1; CDR3 DNA: TGCGCCAGCAATGGGCTTTCCCCAGCGGGAGGTCGACTAGATACGCAGTATTTT; CDR3 protein: CASNGLSPAGGRLDTQYF
clone size: NA; D gene: NA; J gene: TRBJ1-1; V gene: TRBV2; CDR3 DNA: TGTGCCAGCGCCAGGGTACTCACTGAAGCTTTCTTT; CDR3 protein: CASARVLTEAFF
clone size: NA; D gene: NA; J gene: TRBJ1-3; V gene: TRBV24-1; CDR3 DNA: TGTGCCACCAGTGAACCCGGGGGTACTGGAAACACCATATATTTT; CDR3 protein: CATSEPGGTGNTIYF
clone size: NA; D gene: NA; J gene: TRBJ2-2; V gene: TRBV6-1; CDR3 DNA: TGTGCCACAAGGTGGGCAAAAGACACCGGGGAGCTGTTTTTT; CDR3 protein: CATRWAKDTGELFF
clone size: once; D gene: NA; J gene: TRBJ2-5; V gene: TRBV19; CDR3 DNA: TGTGCCAGTAGTAGACATCAAGAGACCCAGTACTTC; CDR3 protein: CASSRHQETQYF
clone size: NA; D gene: NA; J gene: TRBJ2-7; V gene: TRBV5-1; CDR3 DNA: TGTGCCAGCAGCGGGACAGACGAGCAGTACTTC; CDR3 protein: CASSGTDEQYF
clone size: NA; D gene: TRBD1; J gene: TRBJ1-6; V gene: TRBV4-2; CDR3 DNA: TGTGCCAGCAGCCCCGTTTACAGGGGACCGAGTTCACCCCTCCACTTT; CDR3 protein: CASSPVYRGPSSPLHF
clone size: NA; D gene: TRBD1; J gene: TRBJ2-1; V gene: TRBV29-1; CDR3 DNA: TGCAGCGTTGCGACAGGGGGTGAGCAGTTCTTC; CDR3 protein: CSVATGGEQFF
clone size: NA; D gene: TRBD1; J gene: TRBJ1-1; V gene: TRBV20-1; CDR3 DNA: TGCAGTGCACCGTCCGGACAGGGGAACACTGAAGCTTTCTTT; CDR3 protein: CSAPSGQGNTEAFF
clone size: once; D gene: NA; J gene: TRBJ2-7; V gene: TRBV7-2; CDR3 DNA: TGTGCCAGCAGCCGGGCAGGGTTCTACGAGCAGTACTTC; CDR3 protein: CASSRAGFYEQYF
clone size: NA; D gene: NA; J gene: TRBJ2-2; V gene: TRBV5-1; CDR3 DNA: TGCGCCAGCAATCAAGACGGCAACACCGGGGAGCTGTTTTTT; CDR3 protein: CASNQDGNTGELFF
clone size: many; D gene: NA; J gene: TRBJ2-3; V gene: TRBV6-1; CDR3 DNA: TGTGCCAGCAGTGATGGGGAAGGTCTCCCAGATACGCAGTATTTT; CDR3 protein: CASSDGEGLPDTQYF
clone size: NA; D gene: NA; J gene: TRBJ1-1; V gene: TRBV6-1; CDR3 DNA: TGTGCCAGCAGCCCCTACAGGGCTGAAGCTTTCTTT; CDR3 protein: CASSPYRAEAFF
clone size: many; D gene: NA; J gene: TRBJ2-7; V gene: TRBV5-6; CDR3 DNA: TGTGCCAGCAGCTTCACGTATACCTACGAGCAGTACTTC; CDR3 protein: CASSFTYTYEQYF
clone size: NA; D gene: NA; J gene: TRBJ2-3; V gene: TRBV20-1; CDR3 DNA: TGCAGTGCTAGAGACCGCAGGGGAGATACGCAGTATTTT; CDR3 protein: CSARDRRGDTQYF
clone size: once; D gene: NA; J gene: TRBJ2-1; V gene: TRBV20-1; CDR3 DNA: TGCAGTGCTAGTACTGCGGGTGACAATGAGCAGTTCTTC; CDR3 protein: CSASTAGDNEQFF
clone size: many; D gene: NA; J gene: TRBJ2-7; V gene: TRBV19; CDR3 DNA: TGTGCCAGTAGTATAGATCGGATGACCTACGAGCAGTACTTC; CDR3 protein: CASSIDRMTYEQYF